This T cell receptor beta chain was captured by sequencing in a study of T cells in Graves' hyperthyroidism and ophthalmopathy. Study as a whole: Peripheral blood sampling occurred at initial diagnosis, before any treatment. Regarding the study as a whole: Among thyroid clonotypes expanded above 0.001, most also appeared in blood.

V lost 1 base and J 7 bases, leaving 11 bases between the germline ends. Germline CDR1 and CDR2: MGHDK and SYGVNS. This CDR3 region has 13 residues. Amplified TCR beta CDR3 regions derived from RNA transcripts. The HTBI primer set was used in a first-round RT-PCR of the TCR CDR3. TCRdb re-derived calls from the multiplex PCR reads in MiXCR, one entry per CDR3 protein. The repertoire consists of some 300,000 distinct CDR3 sequences, with about 15% occurring once and the leading ten covering 33%. Absence of ophthalmopathy progression within 18 months defined stable Graves' hyperthyroidism. Diagnoses were established using clinical symptoms, serum thyroxine and TRAb, thyroid ultrasound and orbital computed tomography. This clonotype occurred a few times. What it recognizes is unknown.

The TCR sequence derives from a man aged 25-45 years with Graves' hyperthyroidism. Material for sequencing was blood. The chain couples TRBV25-1 to TRBJ2-7, with D possibly being TRBD2 (6 bases). For the CDR3, the DNA is TGTGCCAGCAGTGAATGGGGGGACGGGGAGCAGTACTTC. It is translated as CASSEWGDGEQYF.